These 21 T cell receptor beta chains share one sample of origin, sequenced in a study of blood T cell repertoires in COVID-19. TCRdb keeps only in-frame clones here, not all; method: immunoSEQ multiplex PCR. The sample holds about 170,000 clones, about 83% seen once. The sequenced sample was peripheral blood. These receptors were taken from a woman of 80 years or more with COVID-19, enrolled during active disease.

This clone was observed a handful of times. The chain recombines TRBV6-5 with TRBJ2-1, with 7 bases matching TRBD2. Per germline, CDR1 MNHEY and CDR2 SVGAGI. Germline trimming cut 5 bases from V and 3 bases from J; bases unmatched to any gene: 7. The CDR3 loop spans 15 amino acids. The chain's CDR3 is CASSLSAGIYNEQFF. CDR3 nucleotides: TGTGCCAGCAGTCTCTCAGCGGGAATCTACAATGAGCAGTTCTTC.

V usage is TRBV30 and J usage is TRBJ1-6, with 7 bases fitting TRBD1. V lost 0 bases and J lost 3; bases outside the gene matches: 5. CDR1 GTSNPN and CDR2 SVGIG come from the germline V gene (reference sequence). The CDR3 sequence is 16 residues long. DNA for the CDR3: TGTGCCTGGAGTGTAAGGGGACAGATCTATAATTCACCCCTCCACTTT. This translates into CAWSVRGQIYNSPLHF.

This clone showed up just once. The chain combines TRBV5-1 with TRBJ2-7; 12 nucleotides align to TRBD1. The V gene's germline CDR1 is SGHRS and CDR2 YFSETQ. J lost 5 bases, V lost 4 bases, and 7 bases had no gene match. The CDR3 has 15 residues. CDR3 in DNA: TGCGCCAGCAGCCCACCGGGACAGGGGGCCAACGAGCAGTACTTC. This gives the protein CASSPPGQGANEQYF.

This clone was seen a few times. The gene calls are TRBV9 and TRBJ2-1; 13 bases map to TRBD2. The CDR3 consists of 17 residues. Germline V lookup: CDR1 SGDLS, CDR2 YYNGEE. V dropped 3 bases and J dropped 8; count of bases not matched to a gene: 11. The CDR3 bases are TGTGCCAGCAGCGCGGCGCCGACTAGCGGGGGGTTCTATGAGCAGTTCTTC. Translating gives CASSAAPTSGGFYEQFF.

V is TRBV7-2 and J is TRBJ1-1, with D perhaps TRBD1 (5 bases). Germline V gene lookup returns CDR1 SGHTA and CDR2 FQGNSA. Between the trimmed V and J ends, which lost 6 bases and 10 bases, there was a span of 18 bases. CDR3 length: 13 residues. CDR3 in DNA: TGTGCCAGCAGTAGGGCCCGGACATCTTTAGCTTTCTTT. Protein sequence: CASSRARTSLAFF.

This sequence joins TRBV6-5 and TRBJ2-2; D ambiguous. V lost 0 bases to trimming and J lost 4 bases, with 6 bases between them. Germline V gene lookup returns CDR1 MNHEY and CDR2 SVGAGI. The CDR3 sequence is 14 residues long. Here the CDR3 reads CASSYSQITGELFF. CDR3 coding DNA: TGTGCCAGCAGTTACTCACAGATCACCGGGGAGCTGTTTTTT.

The chain employs TRBV15 and TRBJ2-7; tentative D call: TRBD1 (6 bases). CDR3 length equals 15 residues. CDR1 is LNHNV, CDR2 YYDKDF, per germline (reference sequence). Trimming took off 0 bases at V and 2 bases at J, with 11 bases between the two ends. The CDR3 loop reads CATSRDFGTTYEQYF. Here the CDR3 DNA reads TGTGCCACCAGCAGAGATTTCGGGACAACCTACGAGCAGTACTTC.

This clone was counted once. V usage is TRBV18 and J usage is TRBJ1-2; 10 bases match TRBD1. V was pared by 6 bases and J by 4 bases, with 11 bases of the junction left unmatched. The CDR3 runs 16 residues. Germline CDR1 and CDR2: KGHSH and LQKENI. CDR3 nucleotides: TGTGCCAGCTCCCCAAACCGGGACAGGGGAATCTATGGCTACACCTTC. Encoded protein: CASSPNRDRGIYGYTF. The full variable domain, completed using reference TRBV18 and TRBJ1-2, is NAGVMQNPRHLVRRRGQEARLRCSPMKGHSHVYWYRQLPEEGLKFMVYLQKENIIDESGMPKERFSAEFPKEGPSILRIQQVVRGDSAAYFCASSPNRDRGIYGYTFGSGTRLTVV.

The chain couples TRBV7-2 to TRBJ1-2; 7 bases map to TRBD1. Trimming at V came to 3 bases and at J to 3 bases, leaving 4 bases not matched to a gene. The CDR3 contains 14 residues. Germline V gene data show CDR1 as SGHTA and CDR2 as FQGNSA. CDR3 sequence: CASSLTGPHYGYTF. DNA of the CDR3: TGTGCCAGCAGCTTGACAGGGCCCCACTATGGCTACACCTTC.

In DNA form, the CDR3 reads TGTGCCAGCAGCCTACCTAGCACAGATACGCAGTATTTT. Its translation: CASSLPSTDTQYF. J is TRBJ2-3 and V is TRBV7-2; D is undetermined. Trimming removed 5 bases at V and 0 bases at J, with 6 bases between. This CDR3 is 13 amino acids long. The germline gives CDR1 SGHTA, CDR2 FQGNSA.

CDR3 coding DNA: TGTGCCAGCTCACCTCGGGACAGGGTTGTCCAGCCCCAGCATTTT. Translated: CASSPRDRVVQPQHF. The chain is built from TRBV18 and TRBJ1-5; 9 positions match TRBD1. This CDR3 is 15 amino acids long. Germline CDR1 and CDR2: KGHSH and LQKENI. J lost 7 bases, V lost 3 bases, and 7 bases had no gene match.

The chain couples TRBV5-8 to TRBJ2-3, with 7 bases aligning to TRBD1. J lost 4 bases, V lost 3 bases, and 2 bases had no gene match. The length of the CDR3 is 13 residues. Germline assignment: CDR1 SGHTS and CDR2 YDEGEE. DNA for the CDR3: TGTGCCAGCAGCTCTGACAGGGCAGATACGCAGTATTTT. It codes for CASSSDRADTQYF.

V is TRBV11-2 and J is TRBJ1-4; D not certain. Germline CDR1 SGHAT, CDR2 FQNNGV. Trimming left V 5 bases short and J 4 bases short, with 8 bases between. This CDR3 is built from 13 residues. The CDR3 DNA reads as TGTGCCAGCAGCAATAGCCGTAATGAAAAACTGTTTTTT. The encoded protein is CASSNSRNEKLFF.

This clone was seen more than once but under ten times. The rearrangement uses TRBV19 and TRBJ2-7, with 9 bases identical to TRBD1. CDR1 and CDR2 from the germline V gene are LNHDA and SQIVND (reference sequence). CDR3 length: 14 amino acids. The V segment lost 5 bases and the J segment 6 bases; nucleotides outside the gene matches: 8. This chain's CDR3 is CASSSRDRVREQYF. CDR3 sequence (DNA): TGTGCCAGTAGTTCCCGGGACAGGGTACGCGAGCAGTACTTC.

The rearrangement links TRBV15 to TRBJ1-1; D unclear. Germline V lookup: CDR1 LNHNV, CDR2 YYDKDF (reference sequence). This CDR3 region has 15 residues. Deletions cut 4 bases from V and 3 bases from J, with 15 bases between. As DNA, the CDR3 is TGTGCCACCAGCAAAATTCTTTTCTCAGACACTGAAGCTTTCTTT. Its translation: CATSKILFSDTEAFF.

This chain links TRBV3-1 (or the pseudogene TRBV3-2) with TRBJ2-1; 10 positions agree with TRBD2. J was trimmed by 7 bases and V by 4 bases; bases with no gene match: 4. This CDR3 has 14 residues. Germline-derived CDR1 and CDR2 are LGHDT and YNNKEL (reference sequence). The chain's CDR3 is CASSPPSGSNEQFF. The CDR3 coding sequence is TGTGCCAGCAGCCCTCCTAGCGGGAGTAATGAGCAGTTCTTC.

The chain couples TRBV3-1 (or the pseudogene TRBV3-2) to TRBJ1-3; D not resolved. This CDR3 has 11 residues. V was cut by 6 bases and J by 4 bases, with 4 bases left in between. Germline V gene lookup returns CDR1 LGHDT and CDR2 YNNKEL (reference sequence). CDR3 in DNA: TGTGCCAGCAGGCGGGGAAACACCATATATTTT. This encodes CASRRGNTIYF.

This sequence joins TRBV15 and TRBJ2-1, with 12 bases that match TRBD2. Germline values: CDR1 LNHNV, CDR2 YYDKDF (reference sequence). The CDR3 totals 16 residues. Unmatched junction bases numbered 4, after V lost 3 bases and J lost 4 bases. As DNA, the CDR3 is TGTGCCACCAGCAGGACCGGGACTAGCGGGTACAATGAGCAGTTCTTC. Translation gives CATSRTGTSGYNEQFF.

This chain's CDR3 is CASSLATGTSTGELFF. The DNA of the CDR3 is TGTGCCAGCAGCTTAGCTACCGGGACTAGCACCGGGGAGCTGTTTTTT. The genes are TRBV7-2 and TRBJ2-2, with 8 bases aligning to TRBD2. V trimming: 0 bases; J trimming: 4 bases; junction bases outside the gene matches: 4. Germline V gives CDR1 SGHTA, CDR2 FQGNSA. The CDR3 loop spans 16 amino acids.

The rearrangement links TRBV2 to TRBJ1-1; D unresolved. Germline CDR1 and CDR2: SNHLY and FYNNEI. The CDR3 has 11 residues. Trimming left V 7 bases short and J 3 bases short, with 6 bases between. CDR3 residues: CASIVYTEAFF. DNA of the CDR3: TGTGCCAGCATCGTGTACACTGAAGCTTTCTTT. The full variable domain, completed using reference TRBV2 and TRBJ1-1, is EPEVTQTPSHQVTQMGQEVILRCVPISNHLYFYWYRQILGQKVEFLVSFYNNEISEKSEIFDDQFSVERPDGSNFTLKIRSTKLEDSAMYFCASIVYTEAFFGQGTRLTVV.

This clone was seen only a few times. This chain connects TRBV5-1 to TRBJ2-2; 7 bases match TRBD1. This CDR3 has 15 amino acids. V lost 4 bases, J lost 0 bases, and 3 bases stayed unmatched. Germline CDR1 reads SGHRS; CDR2 reads YFSETQ. As DNA, the CDR3 is TGCGCCAGCAGCCCCGGGACAGCGAACACCGGGGAGCTGTTTTTT. This translates into CASSPGTANTGELFF.